The 30 T cell receptor beta chains in this list originate from one sample, sequenced in a study of early T cells in non-severe SARS-CoV-2 infection. A single record per CDR3 protein comes from TCRdb applying MiXCR to the 5' RACE reads. The table lists about 49,000 distinct CDR3 sequences, about 4.2% of them singletons, with under 6.5% in the top ten. Source material: whole blood. Receptors originate from an adult who was a healthcare worker with PCR-confirmed SARS-CoV-2 infection or an uninfected control (not recorded which).

This clonotype has a count of ten or more. The CDR3 DNA sequence: TGTGCCAGCAGCGTAGATGGCGCCCCTGCCGATGAGCAGTTCTTC. It specifies CASSVDGAPADEQFF. The chain recombines TRBV9 with TRBJ2-1; D unresolved. There are 15 residues in the CDR3. Germline loops: CDR1 SGDLS, CDR2 YYNGEE. The V end was cut by 0 bases, the J end by 8 bases, with 15 bases between.

This clonotype was seen ten or more times. The CDR3 loop is CSARDPRGIGEQYF. CDR3 DNA: TGCAGTGCTAGAGATCCCCGGGGAATCGGCGAGCAGTACTTC. This chain joins TRBV20-1 and TRBJ2-7; possibly TRBD2 for D (5 bases). Germline V gives CDR1 DFQATT, CDR2 SNEGSKA (reference sequence). This CDR3 is built from 14 residues. Trimming took 0 bases from V and 6 from J, leaving 15 bases between them.

This clonotype has ten or more counts. The V and J genes are TRBV20-1 and TRBJ1-1; TRBD1 matches 9 bases. Looked up from germline, CDR1 is DFQATT and CDR2 is SNEGSKA (reference sequence). The V segment lost 6 bases and the J segment 8 bases; nucleotides outside the gene matches: 10. This CDR3 contains 13 residues. The CDR3 nucleotides are TGCAGTGCCCAGGGACAGGGCCTTTCGGAAGCTTTCTTT. Translating gives CSAQGQGLSEAFF.

This clonotype occurred a few times. The V call is TRBV11-2, the J call TRBJ2-1; 7 bases agree with TRBD2. CDR1 is SGHAT, CDR2 FQNNGV, per germline. Trimming at V came to 1 base and at J to 7 bases, leaving 7 bases not matched to a gene. The CDR3 spans 15 residues. The CDR3 region has the DNA TGTGCCAGCAGCTTAGTGGCGGGGGTTATGAATGAGCAGTTCTTC. Its translation is CASSLVAGVMNEQFF.

This clonotype showed up many times. The chain employs TRBV27 and TRBJ1-2; D perhaps matches TRBD1 (6 bases). The CDR3 is 14 amino acids. Germline-derived CDR1 and CDR2 are MNHEY and SMNVEV (reference sequence). V was pared by 5 bases and J by 8 bases, with 18 bases between. The CDR3 nucleotides read TGTGCCAGCAGTCTAAAGGGGGACGCTGGGGGCTACACCTTC. It is translated as CASSLKGDAGGYTF.

This clonotype appeared many times. CDR3 coding DNA: TGTGCCAGCAGCCAAGCGTCACACTATGGCTACACCTTC. Translated, it gives CASSQASHYGYTF. This chain uses TRBV3-1 with TRBJ1-2; D call uncertain. Germline V lookup: CDR1 LGHDT, CDR2 YNNKEL (reference sequence). The CDR3 runs 13 residues. Between the trimmed V and J ends, which lost 1 base and 3 bases, there was a span of 6 bases.

This clonotype has a count of ten or more. J is TRBJ1-4 and V is TRBV18, with D uncertain. The CDR3 length is 14 residues. The germline CDR1 and CDR2 sequences are KGHSH and LQKENI. Trimming pared 4 bases from V and 7 bases from J, leaving 13 bases between. In DNA form, the CDR3 reads TGTGCCAGCTCACTCGCATCCTCCAGTGAAAAACTGTTTTTT. Its translation: CASSLASSSEKLFF.

The table lists this clonotype with many counts. This rearrangement joins TRBV29-1 to TRBJ1-6; 11 bases are a match to TRBD1. This CDR3 has 13 amino acids. Germline CDR1 is SQVTM and CDR2 is ANQGSEA. V shed 6 bases, J shed 6 bases, and the junction held 1 base outside the gene matches. The CDR3 DNA reads as TGCAGCGTCGGGACAGGGGGTAATTCACCCCTCCACTTT. It encodes CSVGTGGNSPLHF.

This clonotype was seen at least ten times. Here the CDR3 reads CASSQDTSRRVATYEQYF. CDR3 nucleotide sequence: TGCGCCAGCAGCCAAGACACGTCCCGGCGGGTGGCGACCTACGAGCAGTACTTC. V usage is TRBV4-1 and J usage is TRBJ2-7; maybe TRBD2 (5 bases). V was trimmed by 0 bases and J by 2 bases, leaving 20 bases between them. Germline-derived CDR1 and CDR2 are MGHRA and YSYEKL. The CDR3 totals 18 residues.

This clonotype has ten or more counts. This chain connects TRBV11-2 to TRBJ1-1; unclear D gene. From germline, CDR1 is SGHAT and CDR2 FQNNGV. CDR3 size: 13 residues. Trimming pared 3 bases from V and 3 bases from J, leaving 8 bases between. The CDR3 DNA reads TGTGCCAGCAGCTTTGATGACTACACTGAAGCTTTCTTT. Amino acid sequence: CASSFDDYTEAFF.

This clonotype turned up a few times. The chain is built from TRBV24-1 and TRBJ2-7, with a possible D match to TRBD1 (8 bases). The germline gives CDR1 KGHDR, CDR2 SFDVKD. There are 16 residues in the CDR3. The ends were cut back, 2 bases at V and 3 bases at J, with 16 bases in the middle. This CDR3 is CATSDYTTGEGYEQYF. The CDR3, as DNA: TGTGCCACCAGTGATTATACGACAGGGGAGGGCTACGAGCAGTACTTC.

This clonotype was counted many times. The rearrangement uses TRBV4-1 and TRBJ1-6, with 7 bases lining up with TRBD1. Germline-derived CDR1 and CDR2 are MGHRA and YSYEKL. This CDR3 comprises 15 residues. V dropped 3 bases and J dropped 6; count of bases not matched to a gene: 5. The CDR3 reads CASSQLTGFNSPLHF. CDR3 nucleotide sequence: TGCGCCAGCAGCCAGTTGACAGGGTTTAATTCACCCCTCCACTTT.

This clonotype was observed a handful of times. The genes are TRBV3-1 and TRBJ2-1; 13 positions match TRBD2. CDR3 length: 16 amino acids. Germline CDR1 and CDR2: LGHDT and YNNKEL (reference sequence). Losses at the gene ends were 4 bases for V and 7 bases for J; bases not matched to a gene: 7. The DNA of the CDR3 is TGTGCCAGCAGCCTCCTAACTAGCGGGGGGGCGAATGAGCAGTTCTTC. Translation gives CASSLLTSGGANEQFF.

This clonotype was detected only a few times. The rearrangement joins TRBV6-5 to TRBJ2-1, with TRBD1 matching over 7 bases. This CDR3 is 14 amino acids long. The ends lost 4 bases at V and 12 bases at J; junction bases unmatched: 12. From germline, CDR1 is MNHEY and CDR2 SVGAGI. The CDR3 here is CASSSRSEQGRQFF. The DNA for the CDR3 is TGTGCCAGCAGTTCCCGCTCGGAACAGGGGAGGCAGTTCTTC.

V gene TRBV7-2 combines with J gene TRBJ2-7; TRBD2 matches 9 bases. This CDR3 spans 15 amino acids. Per the germline V gene, CDR1 is SGHTA and CDR2 is FQGNSA. V shed 1 base, J shed 2 bases, and the junction held 3 bases outside the gene matches. The CDR3 loop is CASSLGASGAYEQYF. The CDR3 bases are TGTGCCAGCAGCTTAGGGGCTAGCGGGGCCTACGAGCAGTACTTC.

This clonotype came up many times. This rearrangement joins TRBV3-1 to TRBJ2-3; D call uncertain. Germline loops: CDR1 LGHDT, CDR2 YNNKEL (reference sequence). The CDR3 has 14 residues. The V end was cut by 3 bases, the J end by 5 bases, with 12 bases between. In DNA form, the CDR3 reads TGTGCCAGCAGCCAGGGCCACTGGGGAGATACGCAGTATTTT. This codes for CASSQGHWGDTQYF.

This clonotype has ten or more counts. CDR3 protein: CASMRQAISYEQYF. As DNA, the CDR3 is TGTGCCAGCATGCGACAGGCCATCTCCTACGAGCAGTACTTC. This chain joins TRBV6-4 and TRBJ2-7, with D perhaps TRBD1 (6 bases). V was trimmed by 7 bases and J by 0 bases, leaving 13 bases between them. Germline CDR1 is MRHNA and CDR2 is SNTAGT. This CDR3 is built from 14 residues.

This clonotype showed up just a few times. The chain links TRBV14 to TRBJ2-3; D is undetermined. The germline CDR1 and CDR2 sequences are SGHDN and FVKESK. The CDR3 has 14 amino acids. V was trimmed by 3 bases and J by 0 bases, leaving 7 bases between them. DNA of the CDR3: TGTGCCAGCAGCCATAGACCCAGCACAGATACGCAGTATTTT. It encodes CASSHRPSTDTQYF.

This clonotype was picked up many times. The chain uses TRBV11-2 and TRBJ1-2; D unresolved. This CDR3 is 15 amino acids long. Per germline, CDR1 SGHAT and CDR2 FQNNGV. V shed 5 bases and J shed 0 bases, with 13 bases lying between them. Here the CDR3 DNA reads TGTGCCAGCAGCCCATTCTTGACTACTAACTATGGCTACACCTTC. As protein: CASSPFLTTNYGYTF. The full variable domain, with the rest looked up from reference TRBV11-2 and TRBJ1-2, is EAGVAQSPRYKIIEKRQSVAFWCNPISGHATLYWYQQILGQGPKLLIQFQNNGVVDDSQLPKDRFSAERLKGVDSTLKIQPAKLEDSAVYLCASSPFLTTNYGYTFGSGTRLTVV.

This clonotype was counted at least ten times. The chain is built from TRBV4-2 and TRBJ1-1, with D perhaps matching TRBD1 (5 bases). Trimming removed 1 base from V and 0 bases from J, with 12 bases in between. The CDR3 has 16 amino acids. Germline V gene sequence: CDR1 LGHNA, CDR2 YNFKEQ. The CDR3 DNA follows: TGTGCCAGCAGCCAAGGTGGAGACAGTATGAACACTGAAGCTTTCTTT. Protein sequence: CASSQGGDSMNTEAFF.

This clonotype was counted ten times or more. The chain is built from TRBV12-3 or TRBV12-4 and TRBJ1-3; unclear D gene. Trimming cost V 7 bases and J 0 bases, with 13 bases left between them. The CDR3 sequence is 15 residues long. CDR3 bases: TGTGCCAGCAAATGGACCTTGAGCTCTGGAAACACCATATATTTT. As protein: CASKWTLSSGNTIYF.

This clonotype was detected many times. V usage is TRBV20-1 and J usage is TRBJ1-2, with 9 bases lining up with TRBD1. Germline trimming cut 7 bases from V and 8 bases from J; bases unmatched to any gene: 14. CDR1 DFQATT and CDR2 SNEGSKA come from the germline V gene (reference sequence). This CDR3 region has 14 residues. This chain's CDR3 is CSGVRDRESAGYTF. CDR3 DNA sequence: TGCAGTGGAGTTCGGGACAGGGAAAGTGCGGGCTACACCTTC.

The table lists this clonotype with many counts. V and J are TRBV6-4 and TRBJ1-5; tentative D call: TRBD1 (6 bases). This CDR3 comprises 14 residues. Per germline, CDR1 MRHNA and CDR2 SNTAGT. Trimming shortened V by 4 bases and J by 5 bases, and 12 bases separated the two germline ends. CDR3 protein: CASSGVGADQPQHF. The CDR3 nucleotides read TGTGCCAGCAGTGGAGTGGGGGCAGATCAGCCCCAGCATTTT.

This clonotype was counted at least ten times. The V call is TRBV10-3, the J call TRBJ2-6; D perhaps matches TRBD1 (5 bases). V lost 8 bases and J lost 0, with 8 bases in between. CDR3 length: 14 amino acids. In germline, CDR1 is ENHRY, CDR2 SYGVKD. The chain's CDR3 is CAIADSSGANVLTF. The CDR3 coding sequence is TGTGCCATCGCAGACAGCTCTGGGGCCAACGTCCTGACTTTC.

This clonotype has a count of ten or more. The J gene is TRBJ2-3, the V gene TRBV7-9; D is unresolved. Germline assignment: CDR1 SEHNR and CDR2 FQNEAQ (reference sequence). This CDR3 has 14 amino acids. Deletions cut 0 bases from V and 2 bases from J, with 6 bases between. CDR3 nucleotides: TGTGCCAGCAGCTTAGCCACTTCCACAGATACGCAGTATTTT. This sequence encodes CASSLATSTDTQYF.

This clonotype was detected ten times or more. This chain links TRBV15 with TRBJ1-1, with D possibly matching TRBD1 (6 bases). Germline CDR1 reads LNHNV; CDR2 reads YYDKDF (reference sequence). The CDR3 runs 15 residues. Deletions cut 4 bases from V and 1 base from J, with 13 bases between. This CDR3 reads CATSTGVIRNTEAFF. The CDR3 DNA reads TGTGCCACCAGCACAGGGGTAATAAGGAACACTGAAGCTTTCTTT.

This clonotype showed up many times. The chain links TRBV6-5 to TRBJ2-1; no clear D. V lost 6 bases to trimming and J lost 7 bases, with 16 bases between them. This CDR3 region has 14 residues. Per the germline V gene, CDR1 is MNHEY and CDR2 is SVGAGI. Here the CDR3 DNA reads TGTGCCAGCAGAGCCATGACGGCTTATAATGAGCAGTTCTTC. It encodes CASRAMTAYNEQFF.

This clonotype was seen at least ten times. The chain links TRBV13 to TRBJ2-4; D perhaps matches TRBD1 (6 bases). The CDR3 totals 15 residues. Trimming shortened V by 5 bases and J by 5 bases, and 16 bases separated the two germline ends. Germline V CDR1 and CDR2: PRHDT, FYEKMQ (reference sequence). CDR3 nucleotides: TGTGCCAGCAGCGAGCTCCCTCCAGGGGAAAACATTCAGTACTTC. Encoded protein: CASSELPPGENIQYF.

This clonotype was recorded many times. This chain joins TRBV12-3 or TRBV12-4 and TRBJ2-1; D unclear. This CDR3 contains 16 residues. The germline V and J ends were trimmed by 1 base and 6 bases, with 16 bases remaining between them. The CDR3 loop is CASSLGRSPSTNEQFF. CDR3 DNA sequence: TGTGCCAGCAGTTTAGGTAGGAGCCCAAGCACCAATGAGCAGTTCTTC.

There are many counts of this clonotype. The chain is built from TRBV4-3 and TRBJ1-5; the match to TRBD1 covers 7 bases. Germline loops: CDR1 LGHNA, CDR2 YSLEER. V was pared by 3 bases and J by 8 bases, with 13 bases of the junction left unmatched. The CDR3 length is 16 residues. CDR3 sequence reads: CASSQGPDREWEPQHF. CDR3 in DNA: TGCGCCAGCAGCCAGGGTCCCGACAGGGAATGGGAGCCCCAGCATTTT.